The 23 T cell receptor beta chains given below trace back to one sample, sequenced in a study of CD8 T cells in ankylosing spondylitis (dated by TCRdb to the late 2010s). Study-wide conclusions, independent of this receptor: A TCR beta motif of several highly homologous amino acid variants appeared characteristic of blood from ankylosing spondylitis patients.

The library was obtained by 5' RACE. Instrument on record: Illumina HiSeq 2500. TCRdb trimmed the raw reads at Q25, called clones with MiXCR and kept productive beta chains. Identical CDR3 proteins give one entry, which carries the most common genes and DNA. Recorded for this sample are over 450,000 distinct CDR3 sequences; roughly 13% of them occurred a single time. The ten largest clones capture about 6.8% of the sample. Which antigens these TCRs recognize remains unknown. The sample comprised blood, either unsorted or a sorted T cell fraction (not recorded which). The receptors originated from a male donor with ankylosing spondylitis.

This clonotype has more than one count but fewer than ten. The chain employs TRBV5-5 and TRBJ2-1; 12 nucleotides line up with TRBD2. J lost 3 bases, V lost 4 bases, and 2 bases had no gene match. The CDR3 spans 15 residues. CDR1 is SGHKS and CDR2 is YYEKEE in the germline V gene (reference sequence). The DNA for the CDR3 is TGTGCCAGCAGCATACTAGCGGGAGGCTACAATGAGCAGTTCTTC. The encoded protein is CASSILAGGYNEQFF.

The V call is TRBV10-1, the J call TRBJ2-7; D is possibly TRBD2 (6 bases). The CDR3 is made up of 14 amino acids. Trimming left V 0 bases short and J 5 bases short, with 11 bases between. Germline CDR1 WNHNN, CDR2 SYGVQD (reference sequence). DNA for the CDR3: TGCGCCAGCAGTGAGTCGTCTAGCGCGGACGAGCAGTACTTC. This codes for CASSESSSADEQYF.

V and J are TRBV20-1 and TRBJ2-3; possible D gene TRBD2, 6 bases. With 0 bases removed from V and 0 bases from J, the gap between germline ends came to 22 bases. There are 19 residues in the CDR3. Per the germline V gene, CDR1 is DFQATT and CDR2 is SNEGSKA (reference sequence). The CDR3 region has the DNA TGCAGTGCTAGAGATCAAGGAGGGCGGGATCGGTCTAGCACAGATACGCAGTATTTT. Its protein product is CSARDQGGRDRSSTDTQYF.

The chain carries TRBV4-1 and TRBJ2-2, with 7 bases fitting TRBD2. V was clipped by 6 bases and J by 5 bases; unmatched bases: 9. CDR3 length equals 15 residues. In germline, CDR1 is MGHRA, CDR2 YSYEKL. In DNA form, the CDR3 reads TGCGCCAGCAGGCTGGGCGGGAGTACGACCGGGGAGCTGTTTTTT. It is translated as CASRLGGSTTGELFF.

This clonotype was detected a few times. J is TRBJ1-3 and V is TRBV7-9, with D unresolved. Germline V CDR1 and CDR2: SEHNR, FQNEAQ (reference sequence). With 3 bases removed from V and 0 bases from J, the gap between germline ends came to 9 bases. The CDR3 runs 15 residues. The CDR3 DNA reads as TGTGCCAGCAGCTTTCGGACGGACTCTGGAAACACCATATATTTT. It translates to CASSFRTDSGNTIYF. Full variable domain (outside the CDR3, taken from reference TRBV7-9 and TRBJ1-3): DTGVSQNPRHKITKRGQNVTFRCDPISEHNRLYWYRQTLGQGPEFLTYFQNEAQLEKSRLLSDRFSAERPKGSFSTLEIQRTEQGDSAMYLCASSFRTDSGNTIYFGEGSWLTVV.

The rearrangement uses TRBV12-3 or TRBV12-4 and TRBJ1-1; no reliable D call. This CDR3 has 14 residues. Between the trimmed V and J ends, which lost 3 bases and 5 bases, there was a span of 13 bases. CDR3 sequence reads: CASSFRHKSTEAFF. CDR3 bases: TGTGCCAGCAGTTTCCGACACAAGTCTACTGAAGCTTTCTTT.

This clonotype was counted ten times or more. The J gene is TRBJ1-1, the V gene TRBV4-2; the D is unclear. V was shortened by 3 bases and J by 1 base, with 9 bases between the two germline ends. The CDR3 has 14 amino acids. Germline V gene lookup returns CDR1 LGHNA and CDR2 YNFKEQ. The CDR3 DNA reads TGTGCCAGCAGCCACATTACCCCGAACACTGAAGCTTTCTTT. Translated: CASSHITPNTEAFF.

This clonotype has more than one count but fewer than ten. The chain recombines TRBV5-1 with TRBJ2-6, with D possibly TRBD2 on 6 matching bases. V was clipped by 2 bases and J by 14 bases, with 17 bases between them. Germline V gene sequence: CDR1 SGHRS, CDR2 YFSETQ. The CDR3 contains 14 residues. CDR3 DNA sequence: TGCGCCAGCAGCTTCCCCCGGGAGCAGACTTTCCTGACTTTC. It is translated as CASSFPREQTFLTF.

The chain is built from TRBV3-1 and TRBJ2-1; TRBD2 matches 13 bases. This CDR3 has 16 residues. V lost 4 bases to trimming and J lost 4 bases; unmatched junction nucleotides: 4. CDR1 and CDR2 from the germline V gene are LGHDT and YNNKEL (reference sequence). The CDR3 loop reads CASSRPGLAGYNEQFF. The CDR3 DNA follows: TGTGCCAGCAGCCGCCCGGGACTAGCGGGATACAATGAGCAGTTCTTC.

This clonotype has ten or more counts. The gene calls are TRBV11-2 and TRBJ1-5; no reliable D call. The V end lost 5 bases, the J end lost 0 bases, and 11 bases lay between the germline ends. Germline lookup yields CDR1 SGHAT and CDR2 FQNNGV. This CDR3 comprises 15 residues. CDR3 residues: CASSPRENSNQPQHF. CDR3 coding DNA: TGTGCCAGCAGCCCCCGGGAGAATAGCAATCAGCCCCAGCATTTT.

This clonotype has ten or more counts. The chain combines TRBV10-3 with TRBJ2-3, with D tentatively TRBD1 or TRBD2 (5 bases each). CDR1 and CDR2 (germline): ENHRY, SYGVKD. The V end lost 4 bases, the J end lost 6 bases, and 8 bases lay between the germline ends. The CDR3 sequence is 12 residues long. The CDR3 DNA follows: TGTGCCATCAGTGGTGGGACCGATACGCAGTATTTT. Amino acids: CAISGGTDTQYF.

The sample holds a few counts of this clonotype. V is TRBV10-3 and J is TRBJ1-5; the match to TRBD1 covers 9 bases. Trimming cost V 9 bases and J 7 bases; bases outside gene matches: 10. Germline CDR1 is ENHRY and CDR2 is SYGVKD. The CDR3 sequence is 14 residues long. The CDR3 region is CAISWTGADQPQHF. The CDR3 DNA reads as TGTGCCATTAGCTGGACAGGGGCGGACCAGCCCCAGCATTTT.

CDR3 sequence reads: CASCLPHQPQHF. The CDR3 nucleotides read TGTGCCAGCTGCTTACCCCACCAGCCCCAGCATTTT. The rearrangement uses TRBV2 and TRBJ1-5; no reliable D call. V dropped 8 bases and J dropped 7 bases, with 12 bases sitting between them. Per the germline V gene, CDR1 is SNHLY and CDR2 is FYNNEI. The CDR3 is made up of 12 amino acids.

This clonotype was picked up many times. The chain links TRBV12-3 or TRBV12-4 to TRBJ2-7; D gene uncertain. CDR3 length: 14 residues. V gave up 3 bases and J gave up 2 bases, with 11 bases separating them. This CDR3 reads CASSFVVSPYEQYF. DNA of the CDR3: TGTGCCAGCAGTTTCGTGGTATCTCCCTACGAGCAGTACTTC.

This chain joins TRBV3-1 and TRBJ2-1; TRBD2 agrees at 10 bases. Germline CDR1 LGHDT, CDR2 YNNKEL (reference sequence). This CDR3 comprises 18 residues. Trimming removed 6 bases from V and 4 bases from J; junction bases left unmatched: 15. The CDR3 loop reads CASSPHRLSGRLYNEQFF. The CDR3 DNA reads TGTGCCAGCAGTCCTCACCGCCTTAGCGGGAGGTTATACAATGAGCAGTTCTTC.

This clonotype was counted only a few times. CDR3 amino acids: CASSLGNGGTSYEQYV. In DNA, the CDR3 is TGTGCCAGCAGCTTAGGGAACGGAGGGACATCCTACGAGCAGTACGTC. The chain employs TRBV7-9 and TRBJ2-7; D is perhaps TRBD1 or TRBD2 (6 bases each). The germline gives CDR1 SEHNR, CDR2 FQNEAQ (reference sequence). V lost 1 base, J lost 1 base, and 14 bases lay in between. The CDR3 loop spans 16 amino acids.

The rearrangement uses TRBV30 and TRBJ2-1; 14 positions match TRBD2. V lost 8 bases, J lost 10 bases, and 10 bases stayed unmatched. The CDR3 loop spans 14 amino acids. Germline lookup yields CDR1 GTSNPN and CDR2 SVGIG (reference sequence). CDR3 nucleotide sequence: TGTGCCACCACCGGACTAGCGGGAGGTAACGAGCAGTTCTTC. Protein: CATTGLAGGNEQFF.

The genes are TRBV28 and TRBJ1-4, with 7 bases aligning to TRBD1. Unmatched junction bases numbered 17, after V lost 10 bases and J lost 6 bases. This CDR3 is 16 amino acids long. CDR1 and CDR2 (germline): MDHEN, SYDVKM. CDR3 DNA sequence: TGTGCCACCCAGCACAACGACAGGGTAAGGGATGAAAAACTGTTTTTT. Protein sequence: CATQHNDRVRDEKLFF.

Ten or more counts support this clonotype. V usage is TRBV7-9 and J usage is TRBJ2-1, with 13 nucleotides matching TRBD2. Germline CDR1 and CDR2: SEHNR and FQNEAQ (reference sequence). Losses at the gene ends were 5 bases for V and 8 bases for J; bases not matched to a gene: 9. The CDR3 has 16 residues. The DNA for the CDR3 is TGTGCCAGCAGCCGGGGACTAGCGGGAAGTGTGGATGAGCAGTTCTTC. Its protein is CASSRGLAGSVDEQFF.

This clonotype showed up many times. The genes are TRBV2 and TRBJ1-6, with 10 bases identical to TRBD1. In germline, CDR1 is SNHLY, CDR2 FYNNEI. The junction had 9 bases not matched to a gene; V was cut back by 3 bases and J by 7 bases. This CDR3 region has 17 residues. The chain's CDR3 is CASSETGGGFRNSPLHF. CDR3 DNA: TGTGCCAGCAGTGAGACAGGGGGCGGTTTTAGGAATTCACCCCTCCACTTT.

A few counts support this clonotype. The CDR3 reads CASSLGGQDYEQYV. The CDR3 nucleotides are TGTGCCAGCAGCTTAGGGGGACAGGACTACGAGCAGTACGTC. This chain connects TRBV7-9 to TRBJ2-7; TRBD1 agrees at 8 bases. This CDR3 has 14 residues. V gave up 1 base and J gave up 3 bases; unmatched junction bases: 2. Per germline, CDR1 SEHNR and CDR2 FQNEAQ (reference sequence).

The chain is built from TRBV5-1 and TRBJ1-2; unclear D gene. Germline values: CDR1 SGHRS, CDR2 YFSETQ. Trimming cost V 1 base and J 8 bases, with 12 bases left between them. The CDR3 totals 13 residues. CDR3 in DNA: TGCGCCAGCAGCTTGACCCCCGAGGGAGGCTACACCTTC. It translates to CASSLTPEGGYTF.

This clonotype was recorded many times. This chain joins TRBV3-1 and TRBJ2-1; the D is unclear. V dropped 0 bases and J dropped 9 bases, with 9 bases sitting between them. Germline V gene lookup returns CDR1 LGHDT and CDR2 YNNKEL (reference sequence). This CDR3 contains 13 residues. CDR3 region: CASSQEVHGEQFF. In DNA form, the CDR3 reads TGTGCCAGCAGCCAAGAGGTCCACGGTGAGCAGTTCTTC.